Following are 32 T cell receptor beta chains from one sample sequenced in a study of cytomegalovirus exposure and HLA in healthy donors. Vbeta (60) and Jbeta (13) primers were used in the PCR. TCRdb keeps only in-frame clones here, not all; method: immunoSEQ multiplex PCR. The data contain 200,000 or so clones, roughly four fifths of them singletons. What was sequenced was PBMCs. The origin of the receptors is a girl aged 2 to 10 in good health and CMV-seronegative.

CDR3 residues: CASTGDRGKYAVDTEAFF. The CDR3, as DNA: TGTGCCAGTACGGGCGACAGGGGAAAATATGCGGTGGACACTGAAGCTTTCTTT. V usage is TRBV19 and J usage is TRBJ1-1; 8 nucleotides agree with TRBD1. This CDR3 has 18 residues. With V trimmed by 7 bases and J by 3 bases, 19 bases remained unmatched. In germline, CDR1 is LNHDA, CDR2 SQIVND (reference sequence). The full variable domain, in which reference TRBV19 and TRBJ1-1 provide the parts outside the CDR3, is DGGITQSPKYLFRKEGQNVTLSCEQNLNHDAMYWYRQDPGQGLRLIYYSQIVNDFQKGDIAEGYSVSREKKESFPLTVTSAQKNPTAFYLCASTGDRGKYAVDTEAFFGQGTRLTVV.

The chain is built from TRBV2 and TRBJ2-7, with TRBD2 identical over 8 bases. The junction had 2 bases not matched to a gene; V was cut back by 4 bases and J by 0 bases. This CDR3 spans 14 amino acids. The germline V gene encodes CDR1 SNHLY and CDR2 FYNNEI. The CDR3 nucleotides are TGTGCCAGCAGTGCGGCGGGGGGCTCCTACGAGCAGTACTTC. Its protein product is CASSAAGGSYEQYF.

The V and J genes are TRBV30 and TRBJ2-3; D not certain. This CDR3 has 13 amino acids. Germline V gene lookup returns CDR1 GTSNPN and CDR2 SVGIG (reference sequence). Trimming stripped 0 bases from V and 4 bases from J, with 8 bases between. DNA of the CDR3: TGTGCCTGGAGTGTTGACTTAGCAGATACGCAGTATTTT. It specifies CAWSVDLADTQYF.

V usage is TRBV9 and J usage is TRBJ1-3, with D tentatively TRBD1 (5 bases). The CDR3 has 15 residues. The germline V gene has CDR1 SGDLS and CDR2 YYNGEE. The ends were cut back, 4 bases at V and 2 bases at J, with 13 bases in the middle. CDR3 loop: CASSLLGGTGNTIYF. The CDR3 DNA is TGTGCCAGCAGCCTCCTTGGGGGGACTGGAAACACCATATATTTT. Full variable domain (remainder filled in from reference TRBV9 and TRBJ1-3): DSGVTQTPKHLITATGQRVTLRCSPRSGDLSVYWYQQSLDQGLQFLIQYYNGEERAKGNILERFSAQQFPDLHSELNLSSLELGDSALYFCASSLLGGTGNTIYFGEGSWLTVV.

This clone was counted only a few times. The CDR3 DNA follows: TGTGCCAGCAGTCTCGCTCGGGGACGGGGGGGCGGTGAGCAGTTCTTC. Translated: CASSLARGRGGGEQFF. The V and J genes are TRBV6-6 and TRBJ2-1; 8 bases are a match to TRBD2. The germline CDR1 and CDR2 sequences are MNHNY and SVGAGI (reference sequence). The CDR3 runs 16 residues. With V trimmed by 5 bases and J by 9 bases, 15 bases remained unmatched.

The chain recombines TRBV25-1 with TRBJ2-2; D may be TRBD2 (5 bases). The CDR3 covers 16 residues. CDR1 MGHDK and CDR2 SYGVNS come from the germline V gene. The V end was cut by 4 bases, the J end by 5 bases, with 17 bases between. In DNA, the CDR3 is TGTGCCAGCAGTGGAGTTGTAGGAGGTGGAACCGGGGAGCTGTTTTTT. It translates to CASSGVVGGGTGELFF.

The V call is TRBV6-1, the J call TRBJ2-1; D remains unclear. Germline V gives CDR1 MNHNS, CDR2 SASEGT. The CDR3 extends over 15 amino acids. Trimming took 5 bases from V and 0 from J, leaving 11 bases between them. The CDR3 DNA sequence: TGTGCCAGCAGTCCCACTACGCACTCCTACAATGAGCAGTTCTTC. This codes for CASSPTTHSYNEQFF.

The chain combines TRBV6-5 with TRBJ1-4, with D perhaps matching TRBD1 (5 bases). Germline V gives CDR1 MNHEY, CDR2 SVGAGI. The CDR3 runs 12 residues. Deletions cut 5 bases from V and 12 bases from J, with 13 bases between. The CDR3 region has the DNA TGTGCCAGCAGTCCTCAGGGTGTGGAACTGTTTTTT. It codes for CASSPQGVELFF.

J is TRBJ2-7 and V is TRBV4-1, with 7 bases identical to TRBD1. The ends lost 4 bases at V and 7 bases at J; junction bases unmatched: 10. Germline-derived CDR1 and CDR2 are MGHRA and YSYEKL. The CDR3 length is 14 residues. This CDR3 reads CASSPRQGVGEQYF. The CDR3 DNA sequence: TGCGCCAGCAGCCCGAGACAGGGAGTGGGGGAGCAGTACTTC.

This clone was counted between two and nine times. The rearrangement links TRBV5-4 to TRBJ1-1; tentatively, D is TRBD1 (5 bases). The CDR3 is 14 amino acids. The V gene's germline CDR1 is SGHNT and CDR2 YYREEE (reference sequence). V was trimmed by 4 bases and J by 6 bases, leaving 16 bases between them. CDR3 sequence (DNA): TGTGCCAGCAGCCTCCGGGACGCGGGGGCTGAAGCTTTCTTT. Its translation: CASSLRDAGAEAFF.

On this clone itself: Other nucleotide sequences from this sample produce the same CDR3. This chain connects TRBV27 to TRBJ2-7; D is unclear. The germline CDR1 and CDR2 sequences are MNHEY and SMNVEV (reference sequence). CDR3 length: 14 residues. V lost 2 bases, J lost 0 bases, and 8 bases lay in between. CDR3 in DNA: TGTGCCAGCAGTTTAGGCGGCTCCTCCTACGAGCAGTACTTC. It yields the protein CASSLGGSSYEQYF.

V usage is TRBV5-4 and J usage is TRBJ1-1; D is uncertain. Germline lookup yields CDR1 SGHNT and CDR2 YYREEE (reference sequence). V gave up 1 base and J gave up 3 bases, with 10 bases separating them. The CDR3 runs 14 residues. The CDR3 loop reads CASSLSGADTEAFF. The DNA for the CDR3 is TGTGCCAGCAGCTTGTCAGGTGCTGACACTGAAGCTTTCTTT.

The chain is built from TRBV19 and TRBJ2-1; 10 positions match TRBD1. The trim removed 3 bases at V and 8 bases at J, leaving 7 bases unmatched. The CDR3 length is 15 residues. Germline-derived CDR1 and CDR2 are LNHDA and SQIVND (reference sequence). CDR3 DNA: TGTGCCAGTAGTATCTCGGACAGGGGGTGGGATGAGCAGTTCTTC. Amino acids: CASSISDRGWDEQFF.

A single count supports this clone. The CDR3 protein is CASSLVGVIRTGSYNEQFF. In nucleotides, the CDR3 is TGTGCCAGCAGCTTAGTGGGGGTTATACGGACAGGGTCCTACAATGAGCAGTTCTTC. The V and J genes are TRBV7-6 and TRBJ2-1, with 8 bases identical to TRBD1. The germline gives CDR1 SGHVS, CDR2 FNYEAQ. With 1 base clipped from V and 1 base from J, the junction kept 12 bases outside the gene matches. The CDR3 loop spans 19 amino acids.

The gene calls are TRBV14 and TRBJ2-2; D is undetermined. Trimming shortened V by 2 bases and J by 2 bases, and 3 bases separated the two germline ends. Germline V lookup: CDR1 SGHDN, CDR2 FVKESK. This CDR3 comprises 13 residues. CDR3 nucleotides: TGTGCCAGCAGCCAACAAAACACCGGGGAGCTGTTTTTT. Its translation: CASSQQNTGELFF. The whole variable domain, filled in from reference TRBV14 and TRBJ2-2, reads EAGVTQFPSHSVIEKGQTVTLRCDPISGHDNLYWYRRVMGKEIKFLLHFVKESKQDESGMPNNRFLAERTGGTYSTLKVQPAELEDSGVYFCASSQQNTGELFFGEGSRLTVL.

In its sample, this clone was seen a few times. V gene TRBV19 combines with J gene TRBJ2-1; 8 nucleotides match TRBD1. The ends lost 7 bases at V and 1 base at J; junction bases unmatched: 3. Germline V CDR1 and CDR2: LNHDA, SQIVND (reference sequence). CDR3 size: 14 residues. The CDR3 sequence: CASTRQGSYNEQFF. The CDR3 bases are TGTGCCAGTACCCGACAGGGGTCCTACAATGAGCAGTTCTTC.

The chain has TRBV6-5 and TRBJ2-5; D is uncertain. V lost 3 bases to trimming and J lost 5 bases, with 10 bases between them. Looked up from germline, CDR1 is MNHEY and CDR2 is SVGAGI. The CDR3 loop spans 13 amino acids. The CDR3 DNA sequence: TGTGCCAGCAGTTATCCTAGTCTGGAGACCCAGTACTTC. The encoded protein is CASSYPSLETQYF.

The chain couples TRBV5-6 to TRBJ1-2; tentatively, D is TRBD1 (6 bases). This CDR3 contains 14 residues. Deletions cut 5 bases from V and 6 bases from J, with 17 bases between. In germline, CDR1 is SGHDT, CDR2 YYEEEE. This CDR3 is CASSRGEGRHGYTF. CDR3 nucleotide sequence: TGTGCCAGCAGTAGGGGGGAGGGAAGGCATGGCTACACCTTC. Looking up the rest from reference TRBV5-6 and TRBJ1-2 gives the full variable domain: DAGVTQSPTHLIKTRGQQVTLRCSPKSGHDTVSWYQQALGQGPQFIFQYYEEEERQRGNFPDRFSGHQFPNYSSELNVNALLLGDSALYLCASSRGEGRHGYTFGSGTRLTVV.

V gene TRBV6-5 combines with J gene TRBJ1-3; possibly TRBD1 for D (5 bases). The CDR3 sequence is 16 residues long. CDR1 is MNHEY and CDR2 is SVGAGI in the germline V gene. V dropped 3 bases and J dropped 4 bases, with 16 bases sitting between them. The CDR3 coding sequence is TGTGCCAGCAGTTATGATGGGGGAGGTAACGGAAACACCATATATTTT. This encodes CASSYDGGGNGNTIYF.

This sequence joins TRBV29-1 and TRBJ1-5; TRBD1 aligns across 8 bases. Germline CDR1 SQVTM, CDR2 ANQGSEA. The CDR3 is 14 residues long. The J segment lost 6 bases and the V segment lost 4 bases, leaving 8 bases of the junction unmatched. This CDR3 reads CSVVDRVVGQPQHF. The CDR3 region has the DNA TGCAGCGTTGTGGACAGGGTTGTAGGTCAGCCCCAGCATTTT.

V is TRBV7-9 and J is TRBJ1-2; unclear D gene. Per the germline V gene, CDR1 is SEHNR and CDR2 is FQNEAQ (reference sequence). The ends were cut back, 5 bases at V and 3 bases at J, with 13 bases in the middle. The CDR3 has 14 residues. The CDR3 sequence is CASSPVSEYYGYTF. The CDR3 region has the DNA TGTGCCAGCAGCCCAGTGTCAGAATACTATGGCTACACCTTC. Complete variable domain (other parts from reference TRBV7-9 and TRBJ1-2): DTGVSQNPRHKITKRGQNVTFRCDPISEHNRLYWYRQTLGQGPEFLTYFQNEAQLEKSRLLSDRFSAERPKGSFSTLEIQRTEQGDSAMYLCASSPVSEYYGYTFGSGTRLTVV.

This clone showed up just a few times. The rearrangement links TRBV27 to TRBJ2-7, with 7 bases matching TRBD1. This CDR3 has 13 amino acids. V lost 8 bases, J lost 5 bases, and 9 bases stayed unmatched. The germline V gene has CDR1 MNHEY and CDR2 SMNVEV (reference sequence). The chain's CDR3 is CASGLIQGNEQYF. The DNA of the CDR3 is TGTGCCAGCGGACTTATACAGGGGAACGAGCAGTACTTC.

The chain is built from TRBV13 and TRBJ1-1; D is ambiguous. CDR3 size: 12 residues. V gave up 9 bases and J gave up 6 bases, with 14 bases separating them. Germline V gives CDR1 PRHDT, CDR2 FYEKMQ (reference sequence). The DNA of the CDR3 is TGTGCCAGTGGGGAGGGCACCGCTGAAGCTTTCTTT. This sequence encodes CASGEGTAEAFF.

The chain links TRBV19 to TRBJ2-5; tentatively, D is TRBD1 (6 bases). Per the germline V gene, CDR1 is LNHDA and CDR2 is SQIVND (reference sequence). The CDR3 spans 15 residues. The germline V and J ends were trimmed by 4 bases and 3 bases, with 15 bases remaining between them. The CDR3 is CASSTAYYREETQYF. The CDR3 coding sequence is TGTGCCAGTAGTACCGCGTACTACAGGGAAGAGACCCAGTACTTC. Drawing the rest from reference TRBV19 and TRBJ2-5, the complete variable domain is DGGITQSPKYLFRKEGQNVTLSCEQNLNHDAMYWYRQDPGQGLRLIYYSQIVNDFQKGDIAEGYSVSREKKESFPLTVTSAQKNPTAFYLCASSTAYYREETQYFGPGTRLLVL.

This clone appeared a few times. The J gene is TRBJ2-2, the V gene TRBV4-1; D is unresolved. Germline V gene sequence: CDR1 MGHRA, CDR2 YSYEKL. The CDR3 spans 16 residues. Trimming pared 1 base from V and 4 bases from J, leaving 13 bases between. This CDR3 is CASSQAGQVGTGELFF. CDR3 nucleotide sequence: TGCGCCAGCAGCCAAGCTGGTCAGGTCGGCACCGGGGAGCTGTTTTTT.

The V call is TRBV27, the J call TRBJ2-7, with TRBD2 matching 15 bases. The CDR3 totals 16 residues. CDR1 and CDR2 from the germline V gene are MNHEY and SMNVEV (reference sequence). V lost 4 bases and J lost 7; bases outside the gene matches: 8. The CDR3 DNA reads TGTGCCAGCAGTTCCTGGACTAGCGGGAGGGCCAGTGAGCAGTACTTC. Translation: CASSSWTSGRASEQYF.

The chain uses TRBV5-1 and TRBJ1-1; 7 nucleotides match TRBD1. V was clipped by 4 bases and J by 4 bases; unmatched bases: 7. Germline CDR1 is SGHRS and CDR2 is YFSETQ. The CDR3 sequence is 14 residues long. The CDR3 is CASSNRGISTEAFF. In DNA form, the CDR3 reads TGCGCCAGCAGCAACAGGGGAATAAGCACTGAAGCTTTCTTT. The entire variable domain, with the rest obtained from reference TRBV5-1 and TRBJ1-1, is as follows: KAGVTQTPRYLIKTRGQQVTLSCSPISGHRSVSWYQQTPGQGLQFLFEYFSETQRNKGNFPGRFSGRQFSNSRSEMNVSTLELGDSALYLCASSNRGISTEAFFGQGTRLTVV.

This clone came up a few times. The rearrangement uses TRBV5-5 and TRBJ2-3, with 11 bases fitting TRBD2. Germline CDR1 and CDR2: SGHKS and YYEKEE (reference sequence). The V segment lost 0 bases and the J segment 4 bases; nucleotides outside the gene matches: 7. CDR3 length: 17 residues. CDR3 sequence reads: CASSLAGIAGGSDTQYF. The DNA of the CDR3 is TGTGCCAGCAGCTTGGCAGGGATAGCGGGAGGGTCAGATACGCAGTATTTT.

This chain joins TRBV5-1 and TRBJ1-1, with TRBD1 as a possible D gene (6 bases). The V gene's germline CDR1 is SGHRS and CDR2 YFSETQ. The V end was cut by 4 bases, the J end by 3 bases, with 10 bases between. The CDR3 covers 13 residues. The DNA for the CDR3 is TGCGCCAGCAGCCCGGACAGTTACACTGAAGCTTTCTTT. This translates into CASSPDSYTEAFF.

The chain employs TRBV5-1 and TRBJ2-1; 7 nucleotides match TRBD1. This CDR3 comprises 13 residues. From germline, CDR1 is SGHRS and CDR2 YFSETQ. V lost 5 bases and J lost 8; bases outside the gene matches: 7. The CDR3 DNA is TGCGCCAGCAGGTCGACAGGGTTCGATGAGCAGTTCTTC. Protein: CASRSTGFDEQFF.

CDR3 DNA sequence: TGTGCCAGCAGTGAAGGCATGTGGCCGAATCAGCCCCAGCATTTT. Encoded protein: CASSEGMWPNQPQHF. The V call is TRBV6-1, the J call TRBJ1-5; D is uncertain. Germline assignment: CDR1 MNHNS and CDR2 SASEGT. This CDR3 spans 15 amino acids. V was shortened by 1 base and J by 4 bases, with 11 bases between the two germline ends.

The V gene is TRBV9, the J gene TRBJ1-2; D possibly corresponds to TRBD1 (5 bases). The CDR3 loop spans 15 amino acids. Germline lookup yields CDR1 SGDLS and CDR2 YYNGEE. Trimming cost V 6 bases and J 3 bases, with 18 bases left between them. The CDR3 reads CASTPGPGGDYGYTF. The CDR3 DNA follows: TGTGCCAGCACCCCCGGGCCAGGAGGGGACTATGGCTACACCTTC.